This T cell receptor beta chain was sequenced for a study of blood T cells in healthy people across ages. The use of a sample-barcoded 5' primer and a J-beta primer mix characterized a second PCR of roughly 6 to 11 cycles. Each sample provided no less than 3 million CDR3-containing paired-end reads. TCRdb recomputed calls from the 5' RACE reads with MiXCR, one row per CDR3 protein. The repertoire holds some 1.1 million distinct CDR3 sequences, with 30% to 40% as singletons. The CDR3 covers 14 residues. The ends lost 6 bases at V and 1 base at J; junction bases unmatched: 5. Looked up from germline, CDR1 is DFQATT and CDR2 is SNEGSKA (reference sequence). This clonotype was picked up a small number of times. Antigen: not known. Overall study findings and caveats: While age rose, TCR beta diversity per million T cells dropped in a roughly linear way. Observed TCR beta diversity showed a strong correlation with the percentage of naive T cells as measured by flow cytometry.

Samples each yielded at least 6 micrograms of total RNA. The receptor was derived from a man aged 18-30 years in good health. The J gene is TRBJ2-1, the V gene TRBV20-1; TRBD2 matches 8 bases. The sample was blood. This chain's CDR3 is CSANSGGSYNEQFF. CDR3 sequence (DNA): TGCAGTGCCAACAGCGGGGGTTCCTACAATGAGCAGTTCTTC.